Listed here are 27 T cell receptor beta chains from one sample, sequenced in a study of glioma-infiltrating T cells. Using RNA template, CDR3s of TCR alpha and beta were amplified with iRepertoire arm-PCR. TCRdb re-called the multiplex PCR reads with MiXCR, one entry per CDR3 protein. The sample consists of a few hundred thousand distinct CDR3 sequences, 41% of them appearing once. The sample was glioma tissue, nonneoplastic brain tissue, or PBMCs (not recorded which). The origin of the receptors is a human donor with low-grade glioma or glioblastoma, undergoing nonglioma brain surgery, or in good health (not recorded which).

The chain is built from TRBV2 and TRBJ1-1; D unclear. The CDR3 runs 13 residues. CDR1 SNHLY and CDR2 FYNNEI come from the germline V gene. V shed 7 bases and J shed 0 bases, with 9 bases lying between them. CDR3 nucleotides: TGTGCCAGCACCGAGAGTCTGAACACTGAAGCTTTCTTT. Translated, it gives CASTESLNTEAFF.

The chain links TRBV18 to TRBJ1-2, with D uncertain. The CDR3 is 14 amino acids. V was clipped by 3 bases and J by 2 bases, with 10 bases between them. Germline V CDR1 and CDR2: KGHSH, LQKENI. The CDR3 bases are TGTGCCAGCTCACCGCTACTTGCGAACTATGGCTACACCTTC. This sequence encodes CASSPLLANYGYTF.

This chain connects TRBV5-1 to TRBJ2-1; no clear D. Germline CDR1 is SGHRS and CDR2 is YFSETQ. V gave up 1 base and J gave up 0 bases, with 8 bases separating them. This CDR3 has 15 amino acids. In DNA form, the CDR3 reads TGCGCCAGCAGCTTGCCACAGAGCTCCTACAATGAGCAGTTCTTC. Its protein is CASSLPQSSYNEQFF.

Many counts were recorded for this clonotype. The CDR3 is CASSPGTVSYEQYF. The CDR3 DNA is TGTGCCAGCAGCCCCGGGACAGTCTCCTACGAGCAGTACTTC. The chain carries TRBV7-2 and TRBJ2-7; TRBD1 agrees at 7 bases. The V and J ends lost 5 bases and 0 bases, in that order; junction bases with no gene match: 4. The CDR3 runs to 14 residues. Germline values: CDR1 SGHTA, CDR2 FQGNSA.

A note on this clonotype: One base away lies a much larger clone, so this may be a sequencing read error. This chain joins TRBV7-6 and TRBJ2-7; 8 nucleotides line up with TRBD1. From germline, CDR1 is SGHVS and CDR2 FNYEAQ. CDR3 length: 13 amino acids. V trimming: 3 bases; J trimming: 6 bases; junction bases outside the gene matches: 4. CDR3 nucleotide sequence: TGTGCCAGCAGCTTGACAGGGGACGGCGAGCAGTACTTC. This translates into CASSLTGDGEQYF.

The V call is TRBV28, the J call TRBJ2-7; no clear D. There are 16 residues in the CDR3. CDR1 MDHEN and CDR2 SYDVKM come from the germline V gene. V lost 5 bases and J 1 base, leaving 18 bases between the germline ends. The chain's CDR3 is CASSLNLDVFSYEQYF. The DNA of the CDR3 is TGTGCCAGCAGTCTTAACCTGGACGTTTTTTCCTACGAGCAGTACTTC.

About this clonotype: This is likely a read error, given that the CDR3 carries no conserved phenylalanine or tryptophan at its end. The chain employs TRBV6-1 and TRBJ2-7; 15 nucleotides match TRBD2. The end of the DNA is better explained by TRBJ2-5, so the J call may be wrong. Germline V gene data show CDR1 as MNHNS and CDR2 as SASEGT. This CDR3 region has 19 residues. The CDR3 sequence is CASSYPGLAGGGVQETQYL. CDR3 in DNA: TGCGCCAGCAGTTACCCGGGACTAGCGGGAGGAGGGGTCCAAGAGACCCAGTACTTA.

The V gene is TRBV6-1, the J gene TRBJ2-7; D is possibly TRBD1 or TRBD2 (5 bases each). CDR1 is MNHNS, CDR2 SASEGT, per germline. With 6 bases removed from V and 5 bases from J, the gap between germline ends came to 20 bases. The CDR3 is 15 residues long. CDR3 nucleotide sequence: TGTGCCAGCAGCCAACCCGGGACGGCCACCCACGAGCAGTACTTC. Translating gives CASSQPGTATHEQYF.

In regard to this clonotype: One junction end disagrees with the germline gene, perhaps due to a read error. The chain links TRBV7-9 to TRBJ2-1; D not resolved. The CDR3 sequence is 17 residues long. Germline-derived CDR1 and CDR2 are SEHNR and FQNEAQ (reference sequence). CDR3 protein: CASSSQLIPYSCNEQFF. Written as DNA, the CDR3 is TGTGCCAGCAGCTCCCAACTCATACCTTACTCCTGCAATGAGCAGTTCTTC.

The V call is TRBV27, the J call TRBJ2-5; D gene unclear. Trimming took off 8 bases at V and 5 bases at J, with 12 bases between the two ends. Looked up from germline, CDR1 is MNHEY and CDR2 is SMNVEV (reference sequence). CDR3 length: 12 amino acids. The CDR3 here is CASSYLRETQYF. CDR3 DNA sequence: TGTGCCAGCTCATACTTGAGGGAGACCCAGTACTTC.

The J gene is TRBJ2-1, the V gene TRBV12-3 or TRBV12-4; 10 positions agree with TRBD1. The junction had 10 bases not matched to a gene; V was cut back by 6 bases and J by 5 bases. The CDR3 length is 16 residues. CDR3 loop: CASSDPRDRGNNEQFF. The CDR3 bases are TGTGCCAGCAGCGATCCTAGGGACAGGGGAAACAATGAGCAGTTCTTC.

Only a few counts were recorded for this clonotype. The chain carries TRBV4-3 and TRBJ2-5; perhaps TRBD2 as D (6 bases). Germline lookup yields CDR1 LGHNA and CDR2 YSLEER. Trimming took off 4 bases at V and 5 bases at J, with 17 bases between the two ends. This CDR3 comprises 15 residues. The CDR3 sequence: CASSPYTGSGETQYF. Written as DNA, the CDR3 is TGCGCCAGCAGCCCTTATACCGGGAGCGGTGAGACCCAGTACTTC.

In its sample, this clonotype was seen once. This chain joins TRBV29-1 and TRBJ1-2; D ambiguous. V was trimmed by 3 bases and J by 3 bases, leaving 14 bases between them. The CDR3 is 14 amino acids. Germline CDR1 reads SQVTM; CDR2 reads ANQGSEA. Here the CDR3 reads CSVEGTGIYYGYTF. In DNA form, the CDR3 reads TGCAGCGTTGAGGGAACCGGGATATACTATGGCTACACCTTC.

The chain employs TRBV20-1 and TRBJ1-1; the D gene is possibly TRBD1 (5 bases). The germline V gene has CDR1 DFQATT and CDR2 SNEGSKA (reference sequence). The V end was cut by 7 bases, the J end by 2 bases, with 14 bases between. The CDR3 is made up of 13 amino acids. CDR3 loop: CSGGKGTNTEAFF. The CDR3 DNA is TGCAGTGGGGGGAAAGGGACTAACACTGAAGCTTTCTTT.

This clonotype was found once. The V and J genes are TRBV27 and TRBJ1-1; D gene unclear. The CDR3 is 15 residues long. Trimming took off 5 bases at V and 0 bases at J, with 13 bases between the two ends. In germline, CDR1 is MNHEY, CDR2 SMNVEV (reference sequence). The CDR3 nucleotides are TGTGCCAGCAGTCCTCCGGAGATAGTGAACACTGAAGCTTTCTTT. Encoded protein: CASSPPEIVNTEAFF.

This clonotype was seen only a few times. The J gene is TRBJ1-1, the V gene TRBV10-3; the D gene is possibly TRBD1 (5 bases). Germline-derived CDR1 and CDR2 are ENHRY and SYGVKD. The CDR3 extends over 13 amino acids. V lost 4 bases to trimming and J lost 5 bases, with 11 bases between them. Written as DNA, the CDR3 is TGTGCCATCAGTGTTGGGGCACTTACTGAAGCTTTCTTT. The encoded protein is CAISVGALTEAFF.

The chain combines TRBV12-3 or TRBV12-4 with TRBJ2-3, with D unresolved. Trimming removed 4 bases from V and 8 bases from J, with 10 bases in between. The CDR3 is 12 amino acids. The CDR3 nucleotides are TGTGCCAGCAGTTCTCCCTCCGGTACGCAGTATTTT. Translated: CASSSPSGTQYF.

In DNA form, the CDR3 reads TGCGCCAGCAGCCAAGTCGAGTTCCCCGAGACTGAAGCTTTCTTT. Translation gives CASSQVEFPETEAFF. The chain combines TRBV4-1 with TRBJ1-1; no firm D call. The CDR3 runs 15 residues. The germline V and J ends were trimmed by 1 base and 5 bases, with 14 bases remaining between them. Germline V gene sequence: CDR1 MGHRA, CDR2 YSYEKL.

Worth noting for this clonotype: A much larger clonotype is one base distant, so this may be a read error. The genes are TRBV28 and TRBJ2-7; possibly TRBD1 for D (6 bases). Per the germline V gene, CDR1 is MDHEN and CDR2 is SYDVKM. The germline V and J ends were trimmed by 2 bases and 2 bases, with 16 bases remaining between them. The CDR3 sequence is 16 residues long. The CDR3 bases are TGTGCCAGCAGTTTAATGAGGACAGTAGTCCCCTACGAGCAGTACTTC. It yields the protein CASSLMRTVVPYEQYF.

This chain links TRBV7-9 with TRBJ2-1, with TRBD2 as a possible D gene (5 bases). The CDR3 covers 14 residues. Germline lookup yields CDR1 SEHNR and CDR2 FQNEAQ (reference sequence). The V end lost 5 bases, the J end lost 4 bases, and 12 bases lay between the germline ends. CDR3 loop: CASSPPTGYNEQFF. The CDR3 DNA follows: TGTGCCAGCAGCCCCCCAACGGGATACAATGAGCAGTTCTTC. Looking up the rest from reference TRBV7-9 and TRBJ2-1 gives the full variable domain: DTGVSQNPRHKITKRGQNVTFRCDPISEHNRLYWYRQTLGQGPEFLTYFQNEAQLEKSRLLSDRFSAERPKGSFSTLEIQRTEQGDSAMYLCASSPPTGYNEQFFGPGTRLTVL.

This clonotype was detected a few times. The chain couples TRBV20-1 to TRBJ1-4; 8 nucleotides agree with TRBD1. This CDR3 has 15 amino acids. CDR1 and CDR2 (germline): DFQATT, SNEGSKA (reference sequence). J was trimmed by 7 bases and V by 0 bases; bases with no gene match: 7. The DNA of the CDR3 is TGCAGTGCTAGAGATCTCAACAGGGGGACTGAAAAACTGTTTTTT. Translated, it gives CSARDLNRGTEKLFF.

This clonotype appeared a few times. The genes are TRBV20-1 and TRBJ2-4, with 7 nucleotides matching TRBD2. V lost 0 bases, J lost 6 bases, and 5 bases stayed unmatched. The CDR3 contains 14 residues. CDR1 and CDR2 (germline): DFQATT, SNEGSKA (reference sequence). The CDR3 loop reads CSAREPASGNIQYF. The CDR3 bases are TGCAGTGCTAGAGAGCCAGCTAGCGGAAACATTCAGTACTTC.

The chain is built from TRBV5-4 and TRBJ1-2; no firm D call. This CDR3 spans 13 amino acids. Looked up from germline, CDR1 is SGHNT and CDR2 is YYREEE (reference sequence). The ends were cut back, 0 bases at V and 7 bases at J, with 10 bases in the middle. The CDR3 DNA sequence: TGTGCCAGCAGCTTGGGAGGGCAGTTTGGCTACACCTTC. It codes for CASSLGGQFGYTF.

The chain couples TRBV5-1 to TRBJ2-1; 9 bases align to TRBD2. With 3 bases clipped from V and 4 bases from J, the junction kept 5 bases outside the gene matches. Germline loops: CDR1 SGHRS, CDR2 YFSETQ. This CDR3 comprises 15 residues. CDR3 sequence: CASSYGLAIYNEQFF. The DNA for the CDR3 is TGCGCCAGCAGCTACGGACTAGCGATTTACAATGAGCAGTTCTTC. The variable domain in full, with the rest retrieved from reference TRBV5-1 and TRBJ2-1, is KAGVTQTPRYLIKTRGQQVTLSCSPISGHRSVSWYQQTPGQGLQFLFEYFSETQRNKGNFPGRFSGRQFSNSRSEMNVSTLELGDSALYLCASSYGLAIYNEQFFGPGTRLTVL.

This clonotype was counted ten times or more. The chain links TRBV27 to TRBJ1-5; D possibly corresponds to TRBD1 (5 bases). Trimming took 5 bases from V and 1 from J, leaving 18 bases between them. This CDR3 region has 17 residues. Germline V gene sequence: CDR1 MNHEY, CDR2 SMNVEV (reference sequence). The DNA of the CDR3 is TGTGCCAGCAGTCCCCTCACCGGGGCAGCCAGCAATCAGCCCCAGCATTTT. This sequence encodes CASSPLTGAASNQPQHF.

This clonotype was observed a handful of times. This chain connects TRBV7-9 to TRBJ2-3; 8 nucleotides align to TRBD2. This CDR3 region has 17 residues. After removal of 3 bases from V and 0 bases from J, the junction contained 8 bases not matched to a gene. CDR1 is SEHNR, CDR2 FQNEAQ, per germline (reference sequence). The CDR3 region is CASSLPSGRTSTDTQYF. Here the CDR3 DNA reads TGTGCCAGCAGCTTGCCTAGCGGGCGAACTAGCACAGATACGCAGTATTTT.

This clonotype has only a few counts. The chain's CDR3 is CASSPGTGGVNEQYF. CDR3 DNA: TGTGCCAGCAGCCCCGGGACAGGGGGCGTTAACGAGCAGTACTTC. The chain recombines TRBV7-3 with TRBJ2-7, with 12 bases that match TRBD1. There are 15 residues in the CDR3. After removal of 5 bases from V and 5 bases from J, the junction contained 7 bases not matched to a gene. Germline loops: CDR1 SGHTA, CDR2 FQGTGA.